The 18 T cell receptor beta chains reported below all come from one sample, sequenced in a study of PD-L1 blockade in urothelial cancer. Clones were read by immunoSEQ multiplex PCR, and TCRdb kept only the in-frame ones, dropping some. The profile shows 55,000 to 70,000 clones, almost 85% of them singletons. This specimen consisted of PBMCs, obtained around atezolizumab (anti-PD-L1) treatment. The receptor set was obtained from a man between 65 and 85 years old with urothelial cancer.

The chain joins TRBV5-5 to TRBJ1-2; no definite D call. CDR1 is SGHKS and CDR2 is YYEKEE in the germline V gene (reference sequence). Trimming removed 4 bases from V and 5 bases from J, with 9 bases in between. The CDR3 runs 12 residues. The CDR3 loop is CASSVDTYGYTF. The CDR3 bases are TGTGCCAGCAGCGTAGACACGTATGGCTACACCTTC.

The V gene is TRBV7-2, the J gene TRBJ1-2; a possible D gene is TRBD1 (6 bases). The CDR3 sequence is 14 residues long. Trimming removed 1 base at V and 4 bases at J, with 10 bases between. The V gene's germline CDR1 is SGHTA and CDR2 FQGNSA. Here the CDR3 reads CASSLGGGGYGYTF. As DNA, the CDR3 is TGTGCCAGCAGCTTAGGCGGGGGCGGCTATGGCTACACCTTC.

The chain employs TRBV7-2 and TRBJ1-2, with TRBD1 identical over 10 bases. Germline loops: CDR1 SGHTA, CDR2 FQGNSA. The CDR3 extends over 15 amino acids. The V and J ends lost 1 base and 4 bases, in that order; junction bases with no gene match: 3. For the CDR3, the DNA is TGTGCCAGCAGCTTAGGACAGGGGGCCGCCTATGGCTACACCTTC. It codes for CASSLGQGAAYGYTF.

The chain couples TRBV10-3 to TRBJ2-7; maybe TRBD1 (6 bases). CDR1 ENHRY and CDR2 SYGVKD come from the germline V gene. V shed 5 bases and J shed 3 bases, with 11 bases lying between them. The CDR3 runs to 13 residues. CDR3 residues: CAISHGTNYEQYF. In DNA, the CDR3 is TGTGCCATCAGTCACGGGACAAACTACGAGCAGTACTTC.

The chain combines TRBV7-9 with TRBJ2-3; the match to TRBD1 covers 10 bases. The CDR3 is 16 amino acids. In germline, CDR1 is SEHNR, CDR2 FQNEAQ (reference sequence). V trimming: 5 bases; J trimming: 2 bases; junction bases outside the gene matches: 7. The CDR3, as DNA: TGTGCCAGCAGCAAAGACAGGGGGCTGATCACAGATACGCAGTATTTT. Its protein product is CASSKDRGLITDTQYF.

The chain joins TRBV18 to TRBJ2-3; D is undetermined. The CDR3 runs 15 residues. CDR1 is KGHSH, CDR2 LQKENI, per germline. Trimming removed 5 bases at V and 2 bases at J, with 14 bases between. CDR3 region: CASSTFVANTDTQYF. In DNA form, the CDR3 reads TGTGCCAGCTCAACTTTCGTAGCAAACACAGATACGCAGTATTTT.

This chain joins TRBV5-4 and TRBJ2-5, with 10 bases matching TRBD1. The J call may be wrong; the DNA end is better matched by TRBJ2-7. The germline gives CDR1 SGHNT, CDR2 YYREEE (reference sequence). The CDR3 runs to 15 residues. CDR3 region: CASSVPGTGDYEQYF. In DNA, the CDR3 is TGTGCCAGCAGCGTCCCCGGGACAGGGGACTACGAGCAGTACTTC.

V gene TRBV12-5 combines with J gene TRBJ1-4; TRBD1 aligns across 10 bases. The J segment lost 8 bases and the V segment lost 2 bases, leaving 8 bases of the junction unmatched. The CDR3 spans 16 residues. In germline, CDR1 is LGHNT, CDR2 FRNRAP. CDR3 protein: CASGLIIDRGQEKLFF. In DNA, the CDR3 is TGTGCTAGTGGTTTGATAATCGACAGGGGGCAGGAAAAACTGTTTTTT.

The gene calls are TRBV2 and TRBJ2-2; TRBD1 is a possible D gene (5 bases). CDR1 SNHLY and CDR2 FYNNEI come from the germline V gene. The CDR3 runs to 15 residues. The ends were cut back, 4 bases at V and 0 bases at J, with 9 bases in the middle. The CDR3 DNA follows: TGTGCCAGCAGTGTAGGCAGGGCGAACACCGGGGAGCTGTTTTTT. Translation gives CASSVGRANTGELFF. The full variable domain, completed using reference TRBV2 and TRBJ2-2, is EPEVTQTPSHQVTQMGQEVILRCVPISNHLYFYWYRQILGQKVEFLVSFYNNEISEKSEIFDDQFSVERPDGSNFTLKIRSTKLEDSAMYFCASSVGRANTGELFFGEGSRLTVL.

This CDR3 reads CASSLRLQGGAGFTDTQYF. The CDR3 DNA follows: TGTGCCAGCAGCTTAAGGCTACAGGGAGGGGCAGGCTTCACAGATACGCAGTATTTT. The rearrangement uses TRBV7-6 and TRBJ2-3; weak D call: TRBD2 (7 bases). Germline CDR1 is SGHVS and CDR2 is FNYEAQ. V was trimmed by 2 bases and J by 2 bases, leaving 23 bases between them. There are 19 residues in the CDR3.

The chain uses TRBV19 and TRBJ2-5, with D possibly TRBD1 on 5 matching bases. Germline V lookup: CDR1 LNHDA, CDR2 SQIVND (reference sequence). Trimming took 1 base from V and 5 from J, leaving 14 bases between them. The CDR3 has 15 residues. The CDR3 nucleotides read TGTGCCAGTAGTATAGGAGAAGGGGCGTGGGAGACCCAGTACTTC. Residues: CASSIGEGAWETQYF.

The V call is TRBV5-1, the J call TRBJ1-4; D unclear. CDR1 and CDR2 from the germline V gene are SGHRS and YFSETQ. The CDR3 has 15 amino acids. Trimming left V 1 base short and J 0 bases short, with 7 bases between. CDR3 residues: CASSLSGSTNEKLFF. CDR3 nucleotides: TGCGCCAGCAGCTTGTCAGGCTCAACTAATGAAAAACTGTTTTTT.

The chain carries TRBV28 and TRBJ2-1; 7 bases map to TRBD2. This CDR3 is built from 12 residues. Germline-derived CDR1 and CDR2 are MDHEN and SYDVKM. V lost 2 bases, J lost 13 bases, and 5 bases stayed unmatched. This CDR3 reads CASSLVREAQFF. CDR3 coding DNA: TGTGCCAGCAGTTTAGTCCGGGAGGCCCAGTTCTTC.

This chain connects TRBV19 to TRBJ2-1; TRBD1 agrees at 12 bases. Losses at the gene ends were 8 bases for V and 9 bases for J; bases not matched to a gene: 8. Germline CDR1 LNHDA, CDR2 SQIVND (reference sequence). The CDR3 spans 14 residues. CDR3 region: CASAWGQGASEQFF. The DNA for the CDR3 is TGTGCCAGTGCCTGGGGACAGGGGGCTTCTGAGCAGTTCTTC.

This chain connects TRBV9 to TRBJ2-5; 13 bases are a match to TRBD2. Germline lookup yields CDR1 SGDLS and CDR2 YYNGEE. V lost 4 bases, J lost 5 bases, and 8 bases stayed unmatched. The CDR3 has 16 amino acids. The DNA for the CDR3 is TGTGCCAGCAGCATCGGACTAGCGGGAGATGTGGAGACCCAGTACTTC. As protein: CASSIGLAGDVETQYF.

The chain recombines TRBV2 with TRBJ2-7, with 10 bases aligning to TRBD1. V gave up 6 bases and J gave up 0 bases; unmatched junction bases: 2. This CDR3 comprises 14 residues. Germline V CDR1 and CDR2: SNHLY, FYNNEI. The CDR3 spells CASRDRGASYEQYF. The CDR3 DNA follows: TGTGCCAGCAGGGACAGGGGGGCCTCCTACGAGCAGTACTTC. Full variable domain (rest looked up from reference TRBV2 and TRBJ2-7): EPEVTQTPSHQVTQMGQEVILRCVPISNHLYFYWYRQILGQKVEFLVSFYNNEISEKSEIFDDQFSVERPDGSNFTLKIRSTKLEDSAMYFCASRDRGASYEQYFGPGTRLTVT.

This clone occurred a few times. This chain uses TRBV7-3 with TRBJ2-4; a possible D gene is TRBD2 (5 bases). The CDR3 runs to 14 residues. V dropped 5 bases and J dropped 8 bases, with 16 bases sitting between them. Germline CDR1 and CDR2: SGHTA and FQGTGA. The CDR3 region has the DNA TGTGCCAGCAGCCCAGGACTGTCTCGGGACATTCAGTACTTC. Amino acids: CASSPGLSRDIQYF.

The rearrangement uses TRBV5-1 and TRBJ2-6; D unclear. V was pared by 3 bases and J by 0 bases, with 4 bases between. Germline V lookup: CDR1 SGHRS, CDR2 YFSETQ. The CDR3 runs 14 residues. The CDR3 spells CASSSSSGANVLTF. The CDR3 DNA sequence: TGCGCCAGCAGCTCGAGCTCTGGGGCCAACGTCCTGACTTTC.